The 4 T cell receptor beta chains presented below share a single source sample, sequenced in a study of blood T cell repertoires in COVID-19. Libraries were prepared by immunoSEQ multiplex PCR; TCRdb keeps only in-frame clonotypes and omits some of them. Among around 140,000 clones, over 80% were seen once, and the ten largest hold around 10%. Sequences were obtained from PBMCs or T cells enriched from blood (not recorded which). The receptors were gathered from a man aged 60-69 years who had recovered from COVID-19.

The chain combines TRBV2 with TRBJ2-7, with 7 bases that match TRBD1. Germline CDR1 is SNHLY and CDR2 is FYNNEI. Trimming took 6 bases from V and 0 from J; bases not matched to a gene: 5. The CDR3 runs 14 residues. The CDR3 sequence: CASRTDRDSYEQYF. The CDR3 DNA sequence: TGTGCCAGCAGAACCGACAGGGACTCCTACGAGCAGTACTTC. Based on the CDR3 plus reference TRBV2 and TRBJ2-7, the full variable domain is EPEVTQTPSHQVTQMGQEVILRCVPISNHLYFYWYRQILGQKVEFLVSFYNNEISEKSEIFDDQFSVERPDGSNFTLKIRSTKLEDSAMYFCASRTDRDSYEQYFGPGTRLTVT.

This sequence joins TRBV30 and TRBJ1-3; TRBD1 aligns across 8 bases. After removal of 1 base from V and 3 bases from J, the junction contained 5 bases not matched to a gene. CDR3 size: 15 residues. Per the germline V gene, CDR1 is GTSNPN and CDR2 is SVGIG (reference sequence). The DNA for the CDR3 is TGTGCCTGGAGTGACAGGGGGGGCTTTGGAAACACCATATATTTT. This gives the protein CAWSDRGGFGNTIYF.

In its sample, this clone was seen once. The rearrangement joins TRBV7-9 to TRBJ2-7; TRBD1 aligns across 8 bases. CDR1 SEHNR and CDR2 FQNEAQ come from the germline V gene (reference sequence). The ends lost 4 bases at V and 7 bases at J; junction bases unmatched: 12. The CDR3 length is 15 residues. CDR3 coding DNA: TGTGCCAGCAGCTCAGTCCGGGACAGGACTTATGAGCAGTACTTC. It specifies CASSSVRDRTYEQYF. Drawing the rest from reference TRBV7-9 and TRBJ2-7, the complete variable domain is DTGVSQNPRHKITKRGQNVTFRCDPISEHNRLYWYRQTLGQGPEFLTYFQNEAQLEKSRLLSDRFSAERPKGSFSTLEIQRTEQGDSAMYLCASSSVRDRTYEQYFGPGTRLTVT.

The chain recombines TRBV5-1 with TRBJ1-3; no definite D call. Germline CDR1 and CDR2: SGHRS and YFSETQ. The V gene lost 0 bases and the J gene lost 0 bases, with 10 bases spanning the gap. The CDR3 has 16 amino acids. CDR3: CASSLGPWASGNTIYF. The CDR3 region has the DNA TGCGCCAGCAGCTTGGGCCCGTGGGCCTCTGGAAACACCATATATTTT. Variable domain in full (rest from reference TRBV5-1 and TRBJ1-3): KAGVTQTPRYLIKTRGQQVTLSCSPISGHRSVSWYQQTPGQGLQFLFEYFSETQRNKGNFPGRFSGRQFSNSRSEMNVSTLELGDSALYLCASSLGPWASGNTIYFGEGSWLTVV.